The present entry profiles one T cell receptor (beta chain) with its context. Its antigen remains unidentified. One end of the junction fails to match germline, which may point to a read error. TCR alpha and beta CDR3 regions were amplified from RNA using iRepertoire nested multiplex PCR. Each CDR3 protein is one row after TCRdb ran MiXCR on the multiplex PCR reads. The sample shows around 90,000 distinct CDR3 sequences, approximately 42% of them seen only once. The germline V gene has CDR1 LGHDT and CDR2 YNNKEL (reference sequence). The CDR3 is made up of 20 amino acids. This specimen belongs to a study of glioma-infiltrating T cells. Study-level points and caveats: Non-neoplastic patients had below-expected tissue-blood divergence, while all gliomas exceeded expectation.

The source of this sequence is a human donor with low-grade glioma or glioblastoma, undergoing nonglioma brain surgery, or in good health (not recorded which). The sequenced sample was glioma tissue, nonneoplastic brain tissue, or PBMCs (not recorded which). V gene TRBV3-1 combines with J gene TRBJ2-2; 7 nucleotides agree with TRBD1. The CDR3 DNA is TGTGCCAGCAGCCCTCGAAGACAGGGTTTAATAGGGTCGAAAACCGGGGAGCTGTTTTTT. Residues: CASSPRRQGLIGSKTGELFF.